The present T cell receptor (beta chain) was sequenced within a study of identical twins. This clonotype has ten or more counts. The CDR3 has 17 amino acids. The V gene end was trimmed by 5 bases and the J gene end by 3 bases; junction bases not matched to a gene: 11. TCRdb analysed the 5' RACE reads with MiXCR anew, one entry per CDR3 protein. Here the sample spans roughly 720,000 distinct CDR3 sequences, about 20% being singletons. The data were also submitted as part of a second study, on T cells expressing NK-cell markers. That work states: HCMV seropositivity characterized most of the eight sequenced donors, and seronegativity one.

Input material: PBMCs. The V and J genes are TRBV12-3 or TRBV12-4 and TRBJ2-3; TRBD2 aligns across 10 bases. The source of this sequence is a woman aged 18-35 years in good health. The CDR3 here is CASSTPGSGGRTDTQYF. CDR3 nucleotide sequence: TGTGCCAGCAGTACCCCGGGTAGCGGGGGGCGAACAGATACGCAGTATTTT.